This T cell receptor beta chain appears in the sequencing data of a study of blood T cell repertoires in COVID-19. As for the study in general: Specimens from acute and convalescent COVID-19 originated in the United States, Italy and Spain. T cells, B-cell-depleted T cells, or PBMCs supplied cDNA or gDNA.

In the study's own analysis: Estimation of nucleated cell counts relied on the amplification of reference gene primers. TCRdb's copy holds only in-frame clones and misses some; the assay was immunoSEQ multiplex PCR. V, J and clone size were drawn from that table, and D and trimming were deduced from the DNA. This table holds tens of thousands of clones, 70% to 85% found once. The CDR3 consists of 13 residues. The J segment lost 2 bases and the V segment lost 7 bases, leaving 5 bases of the junction unmatched. Germline-derived CDR1 and CDR2 are SGHKS and YYEKEE (reference sequence). This clone appeared once.

The chain employs TRBV5-5 and TRBJ2-5; 7 positions match TRBD1. This sequence originates from a man aged 70 or older with active COVID-19. The sample was peripheral blood. This chain's CDR3 is CASFRGQQETQYF. Written as DNA, the CDR3 is TGTGCCAGCTTTAGGGGGCAACAAGAGACCCAGTACTTC.